Sequencing of this TCR beta chain was carried out in a study of vaccination and CD4 T cells after COVID-19. Study at large: Control cultures received a CEFX pool, an HIV-1 Nef pool, or no peptide.

Trimming removed 3 bases from V and 5 bases from J, with 10 bases in between. CDR3 length: 13 amino acids. CDR1 and CDR2 from the germline V gene are MDHEN and SYDVKM. The time point was: late sampling 161 to 241 days after vaccination in three convalescent patients. Treatment indicated: approximately 10-day PBMC culture with coronavirus spike peptide pools or control peptides (ViraFEST assay). Points from the study as a whole: SARS-CoV-2-reactive clonotype medians increased from approximately 21 to 40, not significantly.

In this sample, this clonotype turned up a few times. No antigen is known for it. With the Oncomine TCR Beta short-read assay, DNA from cultured CD4+ T cells was sequenced. One entry per CDR3 protein results from TCRdb running MiXCR on the PCR reads. The sample gives fewer than 25,000 distinct CDR3 sequences, roughly two fifths of which show up once; 25% to 30% is in the top ten. Specimen: CD4+ T cells from blood, cultured in vitro, collected about 7 months after SARS-CoV-2 vaccination. This TCR was sampled from a human donor who had recovered from COVID-19. The rearrangement joins TRBV28 to TRBJ1-2; D gene unclear. The CDR3 region has the DNA TGTGCCAGCAGTTTCGTGGTAGGTTATGGCTACACCTTC. It translates to CASSFVVGYGYTF.